This note documents a single TCR beta chain sequence. As yet, its antigen is unknown. Trimming left V 5 bases short and J 1 base short, with 18 bases between. This CDR3 comprises 17 residues. The source of the sample is a study of blood T cells in healthy people across ages. The study's findings and limits: Diversity figures derived from one million T cells were judged to underestimate the true value.

Total RNA, at least 6 micrograms per sample, was extracted from PBMCs. Through a sample-barcoded 5' primer and a J-beta primer mix, a second PCR was run for roughly 6 to 12 cycles. TCRdb fed the 5' RACE reads into MiXCR, producing one record per CDR3 protein. Of hundreds of thousands of distinct CDR3 sequences in the sample, 24% were seen once. The same data also went into a second study, on T cells of mothers and their children.

The receptor's source is a boy aged 5-17 years in good health. Sequencing used blood. V usage is TRBV12-3 or TRBV12-4 and J usage is TRBJ2-4; D is perhaps TRBD2 (5 bases). The CDR3 DNA follows: TGTGCCAGCAGTCTCGGGGATCTGGTCTGGGCCAAAAACATTCAGTACTTC. Protein product: CASSLGDLVWAKNIQYF.